The 15 T cell receptor beta chains listed next were all sequenced from one sample in a study of blood T cell repertoires in COVID-19. TCRdb's copy holds only in-frame clones and misses some; the assay was immunoSEQ multiplex PCR. Among about 20,000 clones listed, more than 80% were seen once. Sequencing was performed on peripheral blood. These receptors all come from a human donor in a cohort sampled during active COVID-19.

CDR3 loop: CAISSPERYQETQYF. For the CDR3, the DNA is TGTGCCATCAGTAGCCCCGAGAGGTACCAAGAGACCCAGTACTTC. The chain couples TRBV10-3 to TRBJ2-5; D not resolved. This CDR3 has 15 amino acids. V was clipped by 5 bases and J by 0 bases, with 13 bases between them. CDR1 and CDR2 (germline): ENHRY, SYGVKD.

V gene TRBV12-5 combines with J gene TRBJ2-7, with TRBD2 matching 7 bases. V shed 5 bases, J shed 7 bases, and the junction held 8 bases outside the gene matches. This CDR3 has 13 amino acids. CDR1 LGHNT and CDR2 FRNRAP come from the germline V gene. The CDR3 nucleotides are TGTGCTAGTGGTCCCCCCGAAGCGGGAGAGCAGTACTTC. It codes for CASGPPEAGEQYF.

The genes are TRBV5-1 and TRBJ2-2; TRBD1 matches 7 bases. CDR3 length: 14 amino acids. The J segment lost 4 bases and the V segment lost 4 bases, leaving 4 bases of the junction unmatched. Germline CDR1 reads SGHRS; CDR2 reads YFSETQ. CDR3 DNA sequence: TGCGCCAGCAGCCTGACAGGGACCACCGGGGAGCTGTTTTTT. Translating gives CASSLTGTTGELFF.

The chain joins TRBV28 to TRBJ1-2; D possibly corresponds to TRBD1 (5 bases). Germline CDR1 is MDHEN and CDR2 is SYDVKM. Trimming shortened V by 3 bases and J by 5 bases, and 10 bases separated the two germline ends. The CDR3 contains 13 residues. The CDR3 region has the DNA TGTGCCAGCAGTTTGGCAGGGAAGTATGGCTACACCTTC. Protein sequence: CASSLAGKYGYTF.

CDR3: CASSQVGAGGPTDTQYF. DNA for the CDR3: TGTGCCAGCAGCCAAGTGGGGGCGGGAGGGCCAACAGATACGCAGTATTTT. This chain joins TRBV4-2 and TRBJ2-3; 9 positions agree with TRBD2. J lost 3 bases, V lost 1 base, and 8 bases had no gene match. The CDR3 length is 17 residues. The germline gives CDR1 LGHNA, CDR2 YNFKEQ.

CDR3 sequence reads: CASSKTSGGNYEQYF. The CDR3 nucleotides are TGTGCCAGCAGCAAAACTAGCGGGGGGAACTACGAGCAGTACTTC. V is TRBV7-2 and J is TRBJ2-7; 12 nucleotides align to TRBD2. V lost 5 bases, J lost 3 bases, and 5 bases stayed unmatched. The germline V gene encodes CDR1 SGHTA and CDR2 FQGNSA. This CDR3 is built from 15 residues.

DNA for the CDR3: TGTGCCAGCAGCGTGGGACAGGGTGCCTACGAGCAGTACTTC. Translated: CASSVGQGAYEQYF. The chain links TRBV5-5 to TRBJ2-7; 9 bases line up with TRBD1. The CDR3 has 14 amino acids. The germline V gene encodes CDR1 SGHKS and CDR2 YYEKEE (reference sequence). After removal of 4 bases from V and 2 bases from J, the junction contained 4 bases not matched to a gene.

The rearrangement uses TRBV2 and TRBJ2-7, with 8 nucleotides matching TRBD1. This CDR3 comprises 14 residues. J was trimmed by 3 bases and V by 7 bases; bases with no gene match: 8. Per the germline V gene, CDR1 is SNHLY and CDR2 is FYNNEI. The CDR3 reads CASNPGTGSYEQYF. CDR3 DNA sequence: TGTGCCAGCAATCCAGGGACAGGTAGCTACGAGCAGTACTTC.

J is TRBJ2-1 and V is TRBV27; D possibly corresponds to TRBD2 (6 bases). This CDR3 region has 13 residues. Germline assignment: CDR1 MNHEY and CDR2 SMNVEV (reference sequence). V was pared by 6 bases and J by 7 bases, with 13 bases between. This chain's CDR3 is CASSRGMGNEQFF. In DNA, the CDR3 is TGTGCCAGCAGCCGGGGGATGGGGAATGAGCAGTTCTTC.

The J gene is TRBJ2-1, the V gene TRBV6-5; 12 nucleotides match TRBD2. The germline gives CDR1 MNHEY, CDR2 SVGAGI. Trimming removed 6 bases from V and 7 bases from J; junction bases left unmatched: 7. The length of the CDR3 is 15 residues. The CDR3 region has the DNA TGTGCCAGCAGCGCGACTAGCGGGAGTGTGAATGAGCAGTTCTTC. Translating it yields CASSATSGSVNEQFF.

The chain links TRBV6-5 to TRBJ2-3; possibly TRBD2 for D (5 bases). V lost 2 bases, J lost 5 bases, and 14 bases lay in between. Germline CDR1 MNHEY, CDR2 SVGAGI. The CDR3 has 15 residues. The DNA of the CDR3 is TGTGCCAGCAGTTACGGTCTGGACTGGGGAGATACGCAGTATTTT. Its translation: CASSYGLDWGDTQYF.

This chain uses TRBV11-1 with TRBJ2-7; 7 nucleotides align to TRBD1. Germline V gene lookup returns CDR1 SGHAT and CDR2 FQDESV (reference sequence). V shed 7 bases and J 3 bases; nucleotides not matched to a gene: 6. CDR3 length equals 13 residues. Here the CDR3 reads CASTPGQFYEQYF. The CDR3 DNA follows: TGTGCCAGCACCCCGGGACAGTTCTACGAGCAGTACTTC.

This chain links TRBV5-6 with TRBJ2-7; 9 bases align to TRBD1. The germline V gene encodes CDR1 SGHDT and CDR2 YYEEEE. The CDR3 is 14 residues long. Germline trimming cut 4 bases from V and 7 bases from J; bases unmatched to any gene: 9. The CDR3 region is CASSPGTGFSEQYF. For the CDR3, the DNA is TGTGCCAGCAGCCCAGGGACAGGGTTCAGTGAGCAGTACTTC.

The chain links TRBV4-1 to TRBJ2-7; no firm D call. Germline V lookup: CDR1 MGHRA, CDR2 YSYEKL. This CDR3 has 14 residues. V was pared by 0 bases and J by 0 bases, with 6 bases between. In DNA, the CDR3 is TGCGCCAGCAGCCAAGAACAGAGCTCCTACGAGCAGTACTTC. Amino acids: CASSQEQSSYEQYF.

This rearrangement joins TRBV6-5 to TRBJ2-7; TRBD2 matches at 13 bases. CDR1 is MNHEY and CDR2 is SVGAGI in the germline V gene. V gave up 6 bases and J gave up 9 bases; unmatched junction bases: 8. The CDR3 is made up of 14 amino acids. For the CDR3, the DNA is TGTGCCAGCAGGCGACTAGCGGGAGGCGGGGTGCAGTACTTC. Its protein product is CASRRLAGGGVQYF.